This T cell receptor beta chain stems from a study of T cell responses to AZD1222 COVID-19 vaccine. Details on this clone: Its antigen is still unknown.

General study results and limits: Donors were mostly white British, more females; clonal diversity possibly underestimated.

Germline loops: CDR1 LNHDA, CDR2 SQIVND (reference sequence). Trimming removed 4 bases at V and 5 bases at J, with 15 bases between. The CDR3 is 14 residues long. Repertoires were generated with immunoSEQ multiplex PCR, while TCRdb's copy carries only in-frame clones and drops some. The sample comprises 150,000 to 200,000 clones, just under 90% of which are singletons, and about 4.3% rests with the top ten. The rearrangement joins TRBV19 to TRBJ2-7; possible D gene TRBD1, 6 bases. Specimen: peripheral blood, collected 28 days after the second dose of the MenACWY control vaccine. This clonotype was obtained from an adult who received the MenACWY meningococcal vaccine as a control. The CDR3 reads CASSNSTGFNEQYF. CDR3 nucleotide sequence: TGTGCCAGTAGTAACAGCACAGGGTTCAACGAGCAGTACTTC.